This T cell receptor beta chain was identified in a study of CD8 T cells in ankylosing spondylitis. Study-wide results and caveats: As reported, disease-linked clones showed significant enrichment in matched ankylosing spondylitis synovial fluid. Apparently characteristic of ankylosing spondylitis blood was a TCR beta motif (fewer than ten highly homologous variants). Disease-linked clones had a CD8+ phenotype and relatively low frequency in peripheral blood.

Researchers built TCR beta libraries using quantitative 5'-RACE with molecular barcodes. MiXCR, run by TCRdb on the 5' RACE reads, gives a single entry per CDR3 protein. The table lists a few hundred thousand distinct CDR3 sequences, approximately 8% of them singletons. Trimming took off 3 bases at V and 4 bases at J, with 10 bases between the two ends. There are 14 residues in the CDR3. Germline-derived CDR1 and CDR2 are MGHDK and SYGVNS. This clonotype was seen a few times. Its antigen is still unknown. The chain combines TRBV25-1 with TRBJ1-3; no reliable D call. Sequenced sample: blood, either unsorted or a sorted T cell fraction (not recorded which). The sequence derives from a male donor with ankylosing spondylitis. CDR3 protein: CASSDPWQGNTIYF. CDR3 bases: TGTGCCAGCAGTGATCCCTGGCAGGGAAACACCATATATTTT. Based on the CDR3 plus reference TRBV25-1 and TRBJ1-3, the full variable domain is EADIYQTPRYLVIGTGKKITLECSQTMGHDKMYWYQQDPGMELHLIHYSYGVNSTEKGDLSSESTVSRIRTEHFPLTLESARPSHTSQYLCASSDPWQGNTIYFGEGSWLTVV.